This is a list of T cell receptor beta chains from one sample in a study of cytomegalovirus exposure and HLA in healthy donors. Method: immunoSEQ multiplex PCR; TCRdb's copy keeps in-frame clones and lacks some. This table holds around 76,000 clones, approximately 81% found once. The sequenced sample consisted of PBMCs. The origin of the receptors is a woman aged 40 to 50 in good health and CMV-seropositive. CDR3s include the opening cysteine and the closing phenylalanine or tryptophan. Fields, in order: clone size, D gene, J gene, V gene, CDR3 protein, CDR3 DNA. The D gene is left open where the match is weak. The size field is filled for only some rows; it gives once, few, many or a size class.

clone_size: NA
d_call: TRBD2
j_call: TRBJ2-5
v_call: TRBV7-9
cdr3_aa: CASSFGTREETQYF
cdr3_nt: TGTGCCAGCAGCTTTGGGACGCGGGAGGAGACCCAGTACTTC

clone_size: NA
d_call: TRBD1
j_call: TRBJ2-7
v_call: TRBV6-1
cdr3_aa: CASSEGMGQVTYEQYF
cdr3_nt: TGTGCCAGCAGTGAAGGTATGGGACAGGTTACCTACGAGCAGTACTTC

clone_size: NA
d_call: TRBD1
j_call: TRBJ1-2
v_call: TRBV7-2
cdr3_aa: CASNGQGSYGYTF
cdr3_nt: TGTGCCAGCAACGGACAGGGTTCCTATGGCTACACCTTC

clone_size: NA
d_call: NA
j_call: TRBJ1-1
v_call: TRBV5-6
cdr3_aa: CASSLGRSRNTEAFF
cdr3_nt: TGTGCCAGCAGCTTGGGGAGAAGTAGGAACACTGAAGCTTTCTTT

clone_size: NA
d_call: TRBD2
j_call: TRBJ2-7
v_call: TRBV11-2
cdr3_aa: CASSIGLAGYSYEQYF
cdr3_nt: TGTGCCAGCAGCATAGGACTAGCGGGGTATTCTTACGAGCAGTACTTC

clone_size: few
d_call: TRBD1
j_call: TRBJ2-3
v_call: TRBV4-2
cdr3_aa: CASSQDQGQESDTQYF
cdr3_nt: TGTGCCAGCAGCCAAGATCAGGGACAGGAGTCAGATACGCAGTATTTT

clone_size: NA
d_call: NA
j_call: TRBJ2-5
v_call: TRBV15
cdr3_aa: CATSPTRAVQETQYF
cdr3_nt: TGTGCCACCAGCCCCACCCGCGCCGTCCAAGAGACCCAGTACTTC

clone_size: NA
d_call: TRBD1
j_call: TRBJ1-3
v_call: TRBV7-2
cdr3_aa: CASSVDRDWTSGNTIYF
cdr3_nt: TGTGCCAGCAGCGTGGACAGGGATTGGACTTCTGGAAACACCATATATTTT

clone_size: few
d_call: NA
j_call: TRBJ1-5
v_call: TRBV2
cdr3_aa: CASSRSDRLNQPQHF
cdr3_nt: TGTGCCAGCAGCCGGTCCGACAGGCTCAATCAGCCCCAGCATTTT

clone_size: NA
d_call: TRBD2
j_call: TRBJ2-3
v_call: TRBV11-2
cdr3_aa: CASSLGLLDTQYF
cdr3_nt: TGTGCCAGCAGTCTGGGACTACTAGATACGCAGTATTTT

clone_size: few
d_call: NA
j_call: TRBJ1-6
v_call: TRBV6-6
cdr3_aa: CASSSYRTGDNSPLHF
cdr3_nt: TGTGCCAGCAGTAGCTACCGGACGGGAGATAATTCACCCCTCCACTTT

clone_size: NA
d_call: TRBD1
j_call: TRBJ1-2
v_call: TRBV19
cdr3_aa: CAASGTGVYGYTF
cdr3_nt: TGTGCCGCTTCCGGGACAGGGGTTTATGGCTACACCTTC

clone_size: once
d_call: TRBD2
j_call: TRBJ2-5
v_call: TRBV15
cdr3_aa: CATSRDLAGKETQYF
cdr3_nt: TGTGCCACCAGCAGAGACCTAGCGGGGAAAGAGACCCAGTACTTC

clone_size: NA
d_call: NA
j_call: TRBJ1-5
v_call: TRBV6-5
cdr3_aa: CATVIRGGNQPQHF
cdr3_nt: TGTGCCACCGTGATCAGGGGCGGCAATCAGCCCCAGCATTTT

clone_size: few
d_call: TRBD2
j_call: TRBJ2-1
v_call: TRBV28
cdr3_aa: CASSQPGRGDFYNEQFF
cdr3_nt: TGTGCCAGCAGCCAGCCCGGGCGGGGGGACTTCTACAATGAGCAGTTCTTC

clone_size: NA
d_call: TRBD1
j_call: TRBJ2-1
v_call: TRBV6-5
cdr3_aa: CASRTGQYNEQFF
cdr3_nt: TGTGCCAGCAGGACAGGGCAATACAATGAGCAGTTCTTC

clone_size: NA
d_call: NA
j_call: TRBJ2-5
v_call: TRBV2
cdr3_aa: CASSEGGETQYF
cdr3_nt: TGTGCCAGCAGTGAAGGAGGAGAGACCCAGTACTTC

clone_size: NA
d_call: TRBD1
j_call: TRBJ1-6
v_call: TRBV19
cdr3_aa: CASSIPTGNSPLHF
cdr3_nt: TGTGCCAGTAGTATCCCGACAGGGAATTCACCCCTCCACTTT

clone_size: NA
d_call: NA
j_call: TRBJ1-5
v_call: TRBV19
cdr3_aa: CASSIRGGRYSNQPQHF
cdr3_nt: TGTGCCAGTAGTATACGAGGGGGAAGGTATAGCAATCAGCCCCAGCATTTT

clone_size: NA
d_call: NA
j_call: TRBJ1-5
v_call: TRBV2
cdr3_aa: CASSGSTGSNQPQHF
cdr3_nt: TGTGCCAGCAGTGGGTCCACAGGGAGCAATCAGCCCCAGCATTTT

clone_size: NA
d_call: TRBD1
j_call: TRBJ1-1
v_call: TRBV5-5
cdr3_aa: CASSPRDRGYSSTEAFF
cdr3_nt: TGTGCCAGCAGCCCCCGGGACAGGGGATATTCATCCACTGAAGCTTTCTTT

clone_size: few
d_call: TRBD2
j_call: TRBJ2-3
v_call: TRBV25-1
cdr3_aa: CASSEIRGGSDTQYF
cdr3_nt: TGTGCCAGCAGTGAGATTCGGGGGGGTTCGGATACGCAGTATTTT

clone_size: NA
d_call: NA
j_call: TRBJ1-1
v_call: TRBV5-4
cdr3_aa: CASRRTETEAFF
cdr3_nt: TGTGCCAGCAGACGCACGGAGACTGAAGCTTTCTTT

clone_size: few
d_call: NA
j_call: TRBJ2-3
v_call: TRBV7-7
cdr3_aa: CASSFAGAITDTQYF
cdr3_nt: TGTGCCAGCAGCTTTGCGGGGGCTATCACAGATACGCAGTATTTT